Presented here are 24 T cell receptor beta chains from one specimen sequenced in a study of blood T cell repertoires in COVID-19. Sequenced by immunoSEQ multiplex PCR; TCRdb stores in-frame clones only, minus some. The top ten hold about 12% of the sample, which has 200,000 to 250,000 clones, about 90% seen once. The sequencing sample was made of peripheral blood. All receptors come from a woman aged 18-29 years who had recovered from COVID-19.

The V call is TRBV6-5, the J call TRBJ2-1; TRBD2 is a possible D gene (5 bases). V lost 10 bases and J 7 bases, leaving 14 bases between the germline ends. Germline loops: CDR1 MNHEY, CDR2 SVGAGI. This CDR3 is 12 amino acids long. The CDR3 loop reads CATLGGSNEQFF. The CDR3 nucleotides read TGTGCCACTCTCGGCGGGTCGAATGAGCAGTTCTTC.

The chain has TRBV7-2 and TRBJ2-2; a possible D gene is TRBD1 (5 bases). Germline V gene lookup returns CDR1 SGHTA and CDR2 FQGNSA. The CDR3 is made up of 14 amino acids. The germline V and J ends were trimmed by 5 bases and 6 bases, with 13 bases remaining between them. CDR3 nucleotide sequence: TGTGCCAGCAGCACCAGGGCTGTGTCCGGGGAGCTGTTTTTT. Residues: CASSTRAVSGELFF.

The V call is TRBV12-3 or TRBV12-4, the J call TRBJ1-5; D is ambiguous. Trimming pared 3 bases from V and 7 bases from J, leaving 7 bases between. CDR3 length equals 12 residues. CDR3 region: CASSFSSQPQHF. DNA for the CDR3: TGTGCCAGCAGTTTTAGTAGCCAGCCCCAGCATTTT.

The chain uses TRBV3-1 (or the pseudogene TRBV3-2) and TRBJ2-3; 12 bases fit TRBD2. The germline CDR1 and CDR2 sequences are LGHDT and YNNKEL (reference sequence). The V segment lost 3 bases and the J segment 6 bases; nucleotides outside the gene matches: 7. The CDR3 is 16 amino acids. CDR3 coding DNA: TGTGCCAGCAGCCATAGACTAGCGGGGGCGGGGGATACGCAGTATTTT. It specifies CASSHRLAGAGDTQYF.

The rearrangement links TRBV29-1 to TRBJ1-3; no clear D. CDR3 size: 14 residues. The V gene's germline CDR1 is SQVTM and CDR2 ANQGSEA. V lost 3 bases and J 2 bases, leaving 11 bases between the germline ends. The CDR3 DNA reads TGCAGCGTTGATCAGGATCCAGCTGGAAACACCATATATTTT. Its translation is CSVDQDPAGNTIYF.

J is TRBJ2-1 and V is TRBV12-5, with 12 bases lining up with TRBD2. The germline CDR1 and CDR2 sequences are LGHNT and FRNRAP. This CDR3 contains 16 residues. Trimming cost V 3 bases and J 6 bases; bases outside gene matches: 6. The CDR3 spells CASGFLLAGGFNEQFF. DNA of the CDR3: TGTGCTAGTGGTTTCCTACTAGCGGGAGGTTTCAATGAGCAGTTCTTC.

The V and J genes are TRBV13 and TRBJ1-2; the match to TRBD1 covers 9 bases. Per germline, CDR1 PRHDT and CDR2 FYEKMQ (reference sequence). The CDR3 is made up of 15 amino acids. V shed 3 bases, J shed 4 bases, and the junction held 6 bases outside the gene matches. This chain's CDR3 is CASSFDTGGGYGYTF. CDR3 DNA: TGTGCCAGCAGCTTCGACACAGGGGGCGGCTATGGCTACACCTTC.

The chain has TRBV10-2 and TRBJ2-7; 11 bases map to TRBD2. Germline lookup yields CDR1 WSHSY and CDR2 SAAADI. With 10 bases clipped from V and 4 bases from J, the junction kept 6 bases outside the gene matches. The CDR3 has 13 amino acids. The CDR3 loop reads CAIRGLADYEQYF. The CDR3 DNA is TGCGCCATAAGGGGACTAGCGGATTACGAGCAGTACTTC.

This clone was found a few times. The chain uses TRBV5-1 and TRBJ1-4; TRBD1 agrees at 12 bases. Germline CDR1 SGHRS, CDR2 YFSETQ. The CDR3 is 17 residues long. V trimming: 5 bases; J trimming: 10 bases; junction bases outside the gene matches: 15. CDR3 coding DNA: TGCGCCAGCAGGGAGAATCCGGGACAGGGGGCAGCCGGAAAACTGTTTTTT. It is translated as CASRENPGQGAAGKLFF.

V usage is TRBV19 and J usage is TRBJ1-2; D possibly corresponds to TRBD1 (5 bases). Trimming stripped 5 bases from V and 3 bases from J, with 10 bases between. The CDR3 runs 13 residues. Germline CDR1 LNHDA, CDR2 SQIVND (reference sequence). The CDR3, as DNA: TGTGCCAGTAGTGATCAGGGTGACTATGGCTACACCTTC. Amino acid sequence: CASSDQGDYGYTF.

The gene calls are TRBV7-2 and TRBJ2-2; 7 nucleotides line up with TRBD2. V was pared by 3 bases and J by 6 bases, with 7 bases of the junction left unmatched. The CDR3 spans 15 residues. Germline V CDR1 and CDR2: SGHTA, FQGNSA. The CDR3 protein is CASSLGGRSAGELFF. In DNA, the CDR3 is TGTGCCAGCAGCTTGGGCGGGAGATCGGCCGGGGAGCTGTTTTTT.

This clone was seen a single time. The chain employs TRBV13 and TRBJ2-3; TRBD2 agrees at 11 bases. J lost 3 bases, V lost 5 bases, and 10 bases had no gene match. CDR1 PRHDT and CDR2 FYEKMQ come from the germline V gene (reference sequence). The CDR3 totals 17 residues. In DNA, the CDR3 is TGTGCCAGCAGCCCACTACTAGCGGGAGAATTTACAGATACGCAGTATTTT. Translating it yields CASSPLLAGEFTDTQYF.

The chain links TRBV15 to TRBJ2-7; 7 bases map to TRBD1. The germline CDR1 and CDR2 sequences are LNHNV and YYDKDF (reference sequence). This CDR3 region has 14 residues. Losses at the gene ends were 0 bases for V and 7 bases for J; bases not matched to a gene: 6. CDR3 nucleotide sequence: TGTGCCACCAGCAGAGATCGACAGGGTGAAGAGCAGTACTTC. This encodes CATSRDRQGEEQYF.

The V call is TRBV6-5, the J call TRBJ1-2, with D possibly matching TRBD1 (5 bases). V lost 8 bases, J lost 8 bases, and 12 bases lay in between. CDR3 length: 11 residues. Germline V gives CDR1 MNHEY, CDR2 SVGAGI. CDR3 sequence reads: CASLAGDGYTF. The CDR3 DNA is TGTGCCAGCTTGGCGGGGGACGGCTACACCTTC.

V is TRBV5-4 and J is TRBJ2-2; the match to TRBD1 covers 11 bases. The ends lost 0 bases at V and 8 bases at J; junction bases unmatched: 9. The V gene's germline CDR1 is SGHNT and CDR2 YYREEE (reference sequence). The CDR3 sequence is 17 residues long. The CDR3 nucleotides read TGTGCCAGCAGCTTGGAGCTTGGACAGGGGGCATGGGGGGAGCTGTTTTTT. It translates to CASSLELGQGAWGELFF.

The rearrangement links TRBV19 to TRBJ2-1; 8 bases are a match to TRBD1. Germline values: CDR1 LNHDA, CDR2 SQIVND (reference sequence). This CDR3 comprises 15 residues. Trimming took 4 bases from V and 4 from J; bases not matched to a gene: 6. Here the CDR3 reads CASSRAGGSYNEQFF. The DNA for the CDR3 is TGTGCCAGTAGTAGGGCAGGGGGCAGTTACAATGAGCAGTTCTTC.

CDR3 bases: TGTGCCAGCAGCAGTATAACAGGGTACCAGCCCCAGCATTTT. Its protein is CASSSITGYQPQHF. This rearrangement joins TRBV5-5 to TRBJ1-5; D perhaps matches TRBD1 (6 bases). The germline gives CDR1 SGHKS, CDR2 YYEKEE (reference sequence). The V gene lost 4 bases and the J gene lost 7 bases, with 15 bases spanning the gap. This CDR3 is 14 amino acids long.

This clone has just a few counts. This rearrangement joins TRBV14 to TRBJ2-1; D may be TRBD1 (5 bases). V shed 4 bases and J shed 4 bases, with 20 bases lying between them. CDR1 is SGHDN, CDR2 FVKESK, per germline. CDR3 length: 17 residues. This CDR3 reads CASSPTLDSSLYNEQFF. The CDR3 nucleotides are TGTGCCAGCAGCCCCACTCTTGACAGCTCACTTTACAATGAGCAGTTCTTC.

The rearrangement uses TRBV24-1 and TRBJ2-3, with 10 positions matching TRBD2. The V gene end was trimmed by 3 bases and the J gene end by 2 bases; junction bases not matched to a gene: 7. CDR3 length: 17 residues. Germline V CDR1 and CDR2: KGHDR, SFDVKD. In DNA, the CDR3 is TGTGCCACCAGTGATGCTGGACTAGCGGAGCTCACAGATACGCAGTATTTT. This sequence encodes CATSDAGLAELTDTQYF.

This clone appeared a single time. The chain links TRBV5-6 to TRBJ2-1, with 11 bases identical to TRBD2. The CDR3 sequence is 17 residues long. Germline CDR1 and CDR2: SGHDT and YYEEEE. The V gene end was trimmed by 0 bases and the J gene end by 7 bases; junction bases not matched to a gene: 9. CDR3 bases: TGTGCCAGCAGCTTGGTTTCTACTAGCGGGGGAAGAAATGAGCAGTTCTTC. Translated: CASSLVSTSGGRNEQFF.

The chain joins TRBV18 to TRBJ1-1, with D possibly TRBD1 on 5 matching bases. V was clipped by 3 bases and J by 11 bases, with 13 bases between them. This CDR3 has 12 amino acids. Germline V gene sequence: CDR1 KGHSH, CDR2 LQKENI. The CDR3 nucleotides read TGTGCCAGCTCACCCCAGGGCCCTTGGGCTTTCTTT. Protein: CASSPQGPWAFF.

This clone has just one count. The chain combines TRBV6-9 with TRBJ1-3; D is possibly TRBD1 (5 bases). The germline gives CDR1 MNHGY, CDR2 SVAAGI. The CDR3 extends over 15 amino acids. Deletions cut 8 bases from V and 0 bases from J, with 14 bases between. In DNA form, the CDR3 reads TGTGCCAGCCAGGGTAATTCAGCCTCTGGAAACACCATATATTTT. Amino acids: CASQGNSASGNTIYF.

The chain uses TRBV11-2 and TRBJ2-1; weak D call: TRBD2 (6 bases). Per the germline V gene, CDR1 is SGHAT and CDR2 is FQNNGV. This CDR3 spans 16 amino acids. V lost 8 bases to trimming and J lost 0 bases, with 17 bases between them. The CDR3 reads CASGTGTSSSYNEQFF. The CDR3 nucleotides are TGTGCCAGCGGCACCGGGACTTCAAGCTCCTACAATGAGCAGTTCTTC.

The chain uses TRBV4-3 and TRBJ2-7; D is uncertain. Germline V gives CDR1 LGHNA, CDR2 YSLEER. The length of the CDR3 is 13 residues. Trimming left V 1 base short and J 7 bases short, with 11 bases between. CDR3 residues: CASSQVTVLEQYF. The CDR3 DNA follows: TGCGCCAGCAGCCAAGTTACTGTGTTGGAGCAGTACTTC.